One T cell receptor (beta chain) is described in this entry. Its antigen remains unidentified. The sample comes from a study of beta chain features in type 1 diabetes. Looking at the study overall: Researchers looked at 95 million to 140 million sorted cells across all samples. Study results and limitations: In the patient group, naive, central memory and Treg TCRB repertoires seemed more alike than in the healthy donor group. Within each of all four CD4+ subsets, Type 1 diabetes patients had TCRB CDR3s that were moderately but significantly shorter. Equally in patients and controls, PCR might preferentially amplify shorter templates. Cells carrying high TCR expression could end up over-represented when cDNA is sequenced.

All of the isolated RNA was reverse transcribed, so expressed TCRB transcripts were sequenced. Method: immunoSEQ multiplex PCR; TCRdb's copy keeps in-frame clones and lacks some. This table has a few hundred thousand clones, around 24% appearing once. V shed 8 bases and J shed 1 base, with 11 bases lying between them. The CDR3 covers 13 residues. From germline, CDR1 is MDHEN and CDR2 SYDVKM. Sequencing used naive CD4+ T cells from blood. The sequence came from a woman in her thirties with type 1 diabetes. The chain employs TRBV28 and TRBJ1-1, with a possible D match to TRBD1 (6 bases). CDR3 residues: CASGYRANTEAFF. The DNA for the CDR3 is TGTGCCAGCGGGTACAGGGCGAACACTGAAGCTTTCTTT.